A selection of T cell receptor beta chains follows, all from one sample in a study of blood T cell repertoires in COVID-19. Method: immunoSEQ multiplex PCR; TCRdb's copy keeps in-frame clones and lacks some. The sample records some 70,000 clones, just under 90% being singletons. Sequenced input: peripheral blood. These TCRs come from an elderly woman with active COVID-19. The CDR3 runs from the conserved cysteine through the conserved F or W. A D gene is named only where the DNA matches it firmly. Rows may omit the clone size; those that give it use once, few, many or a size class.

>NA|TRBJ2-7|TRBD1|TRBV28
CASSLRDRGSREQYF
TGTGCCAGCAGTCTCCGGGACAGGGGTAGCCGCGAGCAGTACTTC
>NA|TRBJ2-7|NA|TRBV28
CASSQNHPGADEQYF
TGTGCCAGCAGCCAGAACCATCCTGGGGCCGACGAGCAGTACTTC
>NA|TRBJ2-7|TRBD2|TRBV19
CASSATSGYEQYF
TGTGCCAGTAGTGCCACTAGCGGCTACGAGCAGTACTTC
>NA|TRBJ1-2|TRBD1|TRBV7-2
CASSPGDRNYGYTF
TGTGCCAGCAGCCCGGGGGACAGAAACTATGGCTACACCTTC
>NA|TRBJ2-1|TRBD2|TRBV9
CASSVTSGDEQFF
TGTGCCAGCAGCGTAACTAGCGGTGATGAGCAGTTCTTC
>NA|TRBJ1-2|NA|TRBV19
CASRLGQSYGYTF
TGTGCCAGTAGATTAGGACAGTCCTATGGCTACACCTTC
>NA|TRBJ2-7|TRBD1|TRBV5-5
CASSDRDRGTYEQYF
TGTGCCAGCAGCGACCGGGACAGGGGAACCTACGAGCAGTACTTC
>NA|TRBJ1-3|NA|TRBV28
CASAWDTNSGNTIYF
TGTGCCAGCGCCTGGGACACCAATTCTGGAAACACCATATATTTT
>NA|TRBJ2-1|NA|TRBV29-1
CSVLRWEDYNEQFF
TGCAGCGTTCTGCGGTGGGAGGACTACAATGAGCAGTTCTTC
>NA|TRBJ2-3|NA|TRBV24-1
CATSVLQGDTDTQYF
TGTGCCACCAGTGTGCTTCAGGGTGACACAGATACGCAGTATTTT
>NA|TRBJ1-2|NA|TRBV2
CASSRRTDNNYGYTF
TGTGCCAGCAGTCGTCGGACGGACAATAACTATGGCTACACCTTC
>NA|TRBJ2-3|NA|TRBV24-1
CATSESDRIHTQYF
TGTGCCACCAGTGAATCCGACAGGATCCATACGCAGTATTTT
>NA|TRBJ1-5|NA|TRBV6-5
CASSYGQNSNQPQHF
TGTGCCAGCAGTTATGGACAGAATAGCAATCAGCCCCAGCATTTT
>NA|TRBJ2-5|NA|TRBV12-3/TRBV12-4
CASSSGIPETQYF
TGTGCCAGCAGTTCCGGGATCCCAGAGACCCAGTACTTC
>few|TRBJ2-7|TRBD1|TRBV29-1
CSVGTGAREQYF
TGCAGCGTTGGAACAGGGGCGCGCGAGCAGTACTTC
>NA|TRBJ2-7|TRBD2|TRBV7-8
CASRTSGGSNEQYF
TGTGCCAGCAGGACTAGCGGAGGGAGTAACGAGCAGTACTTC
>NA|TRBJ2-7|NA|TRBV7-8
CASSFWESVYEQYF
TGTGCCAGCAGCTTTTGGGAGTCGGTTTACGAGCAGTACTTC
>NA|TRBJ1-5|NA|TRBV28
CASSLLGQGSSNQPQHF
TGTGCCAGCAGTTTGCTGGGGCAGGGCAGTAGCAATCAGCCCCAGCATTTT
>once|TRBJ2-5|TRBD1|TRBV2
CASSGDSKETQYF
TGTGCCAGCAGTGGGGACAGTAAAGAGACCCAGTACTTC
>few|TRBJ1-3|NA|TRBV28
CASSTSSGNTIYF
TGTGCCAGCAGCACTAGCTCTGGAAACACCATATATTTT
>once|TRBJ2-5|TRBD1|TRBV29-1
CSVVRRTGWRTQETQYF
TGCAGCGTTGTTCGAAGGACAGGGTGGAGAACCCAAGAGACCCAGTACTTC
>NA|TRBJ2-3|TRBD2|TRBV5-4
CASSSSGRAPTDTQYF
TGTGCCAGCAGCTCAAGCGGGAGGGCCCCCACAGATACGCAGTATTTT
>NA|TRBJ2-7|NA|TRBV3-1/TRBV3-2
CASSPPYGQFKGYEQYF
TGTGCCAGCAGCCCACCCTACGGACAGTTCAAAGGCTACGAGCAGTACTTC
>NA|TRBJ1-2|NA|TRBV30
CAWDITTAGSGYTF
TGTGCCTGGGACATTACAACCGCGGGGAGCGGCTACACCTTC
>NA|TRBJ2-1|TRBD2|TRBV7-3
CASSSIPRTSGNSNEQFF
TGTGCCAGCAGCTCAATCCCACGGACTAGCGGGAATAGCAATGAGCAGTTCTTC
>NA|TRBJ2-1|NA|TRBV28
CASSSSRNEQFF
TGTGCCAGCAGTTCTAGTCGGAATGAGCAGTTCTTC
>NA|TRBJ2-5|NA|TRBV11-2
CASSLGAAEEETQYF
TGTGCCAGCAGCTTAGGGGCAGCGGAAGAAGAGACCCAGTACTTC
>NA|TRBJ1-2|TRBD1|TRBV15
CATSRDPGQGSETF
TGTGCCACCAGCAGAGATCCTGGACAGGGGAGTGAGACCTTC
>NA|TRBJ1-4|TRBD1|TRBV6-5
CASTRDRPNEKLFF
TGTGCCAGTACCCGGGACAGGCCTAATGAAAAACTGTTTTTT
>NA|TRBJ2-3|TRBD1|TRBV15
CATSRPSFGQARPPDTQYF
TGTGCCACCAGCAGGCCCTCGTTCGGACAGGCCAGGCCCCCAGATACGCAGTATTTT
>NA|TRBJ2-3|NA|TRBV7-2
CASSLARTPAGSADTQYF
TGTGCCAGCAGCTTAGCCCGTACCCCCGCGGGGAGCGCAGATACGCAGTATTTT
>NA|TRBJ2-5|TRBD2|TRBV12-5
CASGSSGGTSIETQYF
TGTGCTAGTGGTTCATCGGGAGGGACTTCAATAGAGACCCAGTACTTC
>NA|TRBJ2-1|TRBD1|TRBV7-2
CASSFGGQGEWNEQFF
TGTGCCAGCAGCTTTGGTGGCCAGGGGGAGTGGAATGAGCAGTTCTTC
>NA|TRBJ2-1|TRBD1|TRBV28
CASSPLLGQGINEQFF
TGTGCCAGCAGTCCTCTTCTTGGACAGGGCATTAATGAGCAGTTCTTC
>NA|TRBJ2-2|NA|TRBV12-1
CASSFRDRNTGELFF
TGTGCCAGCAGCTTTAGAGACAGGAACACCGGGGAGCTGTTTTTT
>NA|TRBJ2-3|NA|TRBV5-4
CASSLRGAGATDTQYF
TGTGCCAGCAGCCTCCGGGGGGCGGGAGCTACAGATACGCAGTATTTT
>NA|TRBJ1-2|TRBD1|TRBV6-2/TRBV6-3
CASSYNRGQRDYGYTF
TGTGCCAGCAGTTACAACAGGGGGCAAAGGGACTATGGCTACACCTTC
>NA|TRBJ2-3|TRBD1|TRBV28
CATYRDRGSDTQYF
TGTGCCACATACCGGGACAGGGGTTCAGATACGCAGTATTTT
>NA|TRBJ1-5|TRBD1|TRBV28
CASSFWDSNSNQPQHF
TGTGCCAGCAGTTTCTGGGACAGTAATAGCAATCAGCCCCAGCATTTT
>NA|TRBJ2-6|NA|TRBV7-3
CASSRTALAGANVLTF
TGTGCCAGCAGTCGGACAGCCCTTGCCGGGGCCAACGTCCTGACTTTC
>once|TRBJ1-2|NA|TRBV3-1/TRBV3-2
CASSPTLQGLNGYTF
TGTGCCAGCAGCCCCACCCTCCAGGGTCTAAATGGCTACACCTTC
>NA|TRBJ1-2|TRBD1|TRBV9
CASSGGQGVYGYTF
TGTGCCAGCAGCGGCGGACAGGGCGTCTATGGCTACACCTTC
>NA|TRBJ2-5|TRBD2|TRBV5-6
CASSLASLRGGRKETQYF
TGTGCCAGCAGCTTGGCGAGTCTTAGGGGCGGGAGGAAAGAGACCCAGTACTTC
>NA|TRBJ2-4|NA|TRBV15
CATSSYGVTVPLAKNIQYF
TGTGCCACCAGCAGCTATGGGGTGACAGTACCTCTCGCCAAAAACATTCAGTACTTC
>NA|TRBJ2-7|TRBD2|TRBV7-2
CASSLVPREVGYEQYF
TGTGCCAGCAGCTTAGTACCGCGGGAGGTGGGGTACGAGCAGTACTTC
>NA|TRBJ2-5|TRBD2|TRBV18
CASSPYVGRAQETQYF
TGTGCCAGCTCGCCCTATGTCGGGAGGGCACAAGAGACCCAGTACTTC
>NA|TRBJ2-5|TRBD2|TRBV3-1/TRBV3-2
CASSLRLAGQETQYF
TGTGCCAGCAGCCTTAGACTAGCGGGGCAAGAGACCCAGTACTTC
>NA|TRBJ1-2|NA|TRBV7-9
CASSAGTTYGYTF
TGTGCCAGCAGCGCCGGGACAACCTATGGCTACACCTTC
>NA|TRBJ1-4|NA|TRBV6-5
CASTHSLDEKLFF
TGTGCCAGCACTCACAGTTTGGATGAAAAACTGTTTTTT
>NA|TRBJ1-2|TRBD1|TRBV24-1
CATSGTGTGGLGGYTF
TGTGCCACCAGTGGGACCGGGACAGGCGGTTTGGGCGGCTACACCTTC
>NA|TRBJ2-7|TRBD1|TRBV6-2/TRBV6-3
CASSSVGQTKQYF
TGTGCCAGCAGTTCTGTGGGACAGACGAAGCAGTACTTC
>NA|TRBJ2-7|TRBD2|TRBV5-8
CAGGLANEQYF
TGTGCCGGGGGACTAGCTAACGAGCAGTACTTC
>NA|TRBJ2-5|NA|TRBV19
CASRSGVQETQYF
TGTGCCAGTAGATCAGGGGTCCAAGAGACCCAGTACTTC
>NA|TRBJ2-1|TRBD2|TRBV11-3
CASSPRSGSPQFF
TGTGCCAGCAGCCCCCGGAGCGGGAGCCCCCAGTTCTTC
>NA|TRBJ1-1|NA|TRBV18
CASSPIRDTEAFF
TGTGCCAGCTCACCAATCAGGGACACTGAAGCTTTCTTT
>NA|TRBJ2-1|NA|TRBV20-1
CSASPGLPYNEQFF
TGCAGTGCTAGTCCCGGGTTGCCCTACAATGAGCAGTTCTTC
>NA|TRBJ2-7|TRBD2|TRBV11-1
CASSSRTASGTYEQYF
TGTGCCAGCAGCTCCCGGACGGCTAGCGGAACCTACGAGCAGTACTTC
>NA|TRBJ2-3|NA|TRBV21-1
CASSKDPYLGTDTQYF
TGTGCCAGCAGCAAAGACCCTTATTTAGGCACAGATACGCAGTATTTT
>NA|TRBJ1-2|TRBD1|TRBV7-2
CASSSGQGYNYGYTF
TGTGCCAGCAGCTCTGGACAGGGGTATAACTATGGCTACACCTTC